Sequencing of this T cell receptor beta chain was carried out in a study of blood T cell repertoires in COVID-19. Sequencing was performed with immunoSEQ multiplex PCR; in TCRdb, only in-frame clones are kept and a portion is missing. Here the sample spans under 350,000 clones, 86% being singletons. The CDR3 contains 15 residues. The J segment lost 6 bases and the V segment lost 5 bases, leaving 8 bases of the junction unmatched. Germline CDR1 and CDR2: SNHLY and FYNNEI. The TCR comes from a woman aged 40-49 years with acute COVID-19. Sequenced material: PBMCs or T cells enriched from blood (not recorded which). The genes are TRBV2 and TRBJ2-2, with TRBD1 matching over 8 bases. The CDR3 DNA is TGTGCCAGCAGTCTCCTTCAACAGGGGGCCGGGGAGCTGTTTTTT. It yields the protein CASSLLQQGAGELFF.